These 14 T cell receptor beta chains share one sample of origin, sequenced in a study of T-cell reconstitution after alpha-beta-depleted transplantation in children. As it was prepared, the TCRbeta library received unique molecular identifiers. TCRdb called the PCR reads again in MiXCR, with one record for every CDR3 protein. Counted here are some 500,000 distinct CDR3 sequences, 30% to 35% occurring once; the ten biggest clones make up 2% to 2.5%. The sample was PBMCs from the stem cell graft donor, taken from the stem cell graft. These TCRs come from a human donor who donated a stem cell graft to a child with aplastic anemia.

The chain couples TRBV7-2 to TRBJ1-4; D ambiguous. The germline V and J ends were trimmed by 6 bases and 13 bases, with 3 bases remaining between them. Germline values: CDR1 SGHTA, CDR2 FQGNSA. This CDR3 is 8 amino acids long. The CDR3: CASSGLFF. The CDR3 coding sequence is TGTGCCAGCAGTGGACTGTTTTTT.

This chain connects TRBV10-1 to TRBJ1-3; the match to TRBD1 covers 8 bases. The germline V gene has CDR1 WNHNN and CDR2 SYGVQD (reference sequence). The CDR3 has 17 amino acids. The J segment lost 4 bases and the V segment lost 3 bases, leaving 11 bases of the junction unmatched. As DNA, the CDR3 is TGCGCCAGCAGTGACCAACCTCGCGGACAGGGAGGAAACACCATATATTTT. Translated: CASSDQPRGQGGNTIYF.

The sample holds many counts of this clonotype. V is TRBV5-1 and J is TRBJ2-1; D is possibly TRBD2 (6 bases). This CDR3 is 14 amino acids long. V was trimmed by 0 bases and J by 8 bases, leaving 12 bases between them. CDR1 is SGHRS, CDR2 YFSETQ, per germline. CDR3: CASSLAGGYHEQFF. CDR3 DNA sequence: TGCGCCAGCAGCTTGGCCGGAGGGTACCATGAGCAGTTCTTC. Together with reference TRBV5-1 and TRBJ2-1, the CDR3 gives the full variable domain: KAGVTQTPRYLIKTRGQQVTLSCSPISGHRSVSWYQQTPGQGLQFLFEYFSETQRNKGNFPGRFSGRQFSNSRSEMNVSTLELGDSALYLCASSLAGGYHEQFFGPGTRLTVL.

This clonotype was detected a few times. This chain joins TRBV5-1 and TRBJ2-1; 10 nucleotides line up with TRBD2. CDR3 size: 15 residues. After removal of 0 bases from V and 9 bases from J, the junction contained 6 bases not matched to a gene. The germline gives CDR1 SGHRS, CDR2 YFSETQ. The CDR3 DNA sequence: TGCGCCAGCAGCTTGGAACTAGCGGGGACTGGTGAGCAGTTCTTC. Protein: CASSLELAGTGEQFF. Using reference TRBV5-1 and TRBJ2-1 for the parts outside the CDR3, the full variable domain is KAGVTQTPRYLIKTRGQQVTLSCSPISGHRSVSWYQQTPGQGLQFLFEYFSETQRNKGNFPGRFSGRQFSNSRSEMNVSTLELGDSALYLCASSLELAGTGEQFFGPGTRLTVL.

This clonotype was seen a handful of times. J is TRBJ1-5 and V is TRBV24-1, with TRBD1 matching 8 bases. The V gene's germline CDR1 is KGHDR and CDR2 SFDVKD. Trimming at V came to 4 bases and at J to 5 bases, leaving 3 bases not matched to a gene. CDR3 length: 14 amino acids. The DNA for the CDR3 is TGTGCCACCAGTGAATCAGGGGGCGATCAGCCCCAGCATTTT. Amino acid sequence: CATSESGGDQPQHF.

This clonotype was counted between two and nine times. The rearrangement joins TRBV12-3 or TRBV12-4 to TRBJ2-1; TRBD2 matches 9 bases. The CDR3 covers 15 residues. The V gene end was trimmed by 10 bases and the J gene end by 7 bases; junction bases not matched to a gene: 14. CDR3 loop: CATLAGSHSFNEQFF. The CDR3 DNA reads TGTGCCACCCTAGCGGGATCCCATTCGTTTAATGAGCAGTTCTTC.

There are a few counts of this clonotype. The CDR3 sequence is CAIQLAGGPDEQFF. The DNA for the CDR3 is TGTGCCATTCAACTAGCGGGAGGGCCGGATGAGCAGTTCTTC. The genes are TRBV10-3 and TRBJ2-1; 13 bases line up with TRBD2. The CDR3 runs 14 residues. V dropped 9 bases and J dropped 8; count of bases not matched to a gene: 7. Germline V gives CDR1 ENHRY, CDR2 SYGVKD.

The CDR3 loop reads CASSLMFPESYGYTF. As DNA, the CDR3 is TGTGCCAGCAGCTTAATGTTTCCTGAGTCCTATGGCTACACCTTC. The chain recombines TRBV7-2 with TRBJ1-2; no clear D gene. The CDR3 length is 15 residues. The germline gives CDR1 SGHTA, CDR2 FQGNSA. Trimming stripped 2 bases from V and 4 bases from J, with 14 bases between.

This clonotype has only a few counts. The gene calls are TRBV7-9 and TRBJ1-4, with no clear D. The CDR3 is 14 amino acids. Germline V gene data show CDR1 as SEHNR and CDR2 as FQNEAQ (reference sequence). The V gene lost 4 bases and the J gene lost 7 bases, with 13 bases spanning the gap. Here the CDR3 DNA reads TGTGCCAGCAGCTCGACATTTAATGGTGAAAAACTGTTTTTT. It yields the protein CASSSTFNGEKLFF.

This clonotype has just a few counts. The rearrangement joins TRBV5-5 to TRBJ2-3; D is possibly TRBD1 (6 bases). Trimming removed 4 bases from V and 2 bases from J, with 14 bases in between. Germline CDR1 and CDR2: SGHKS and YYEKEE (reference sequence). The CDR3 consists of 15 residues. In DNA form, the CDR3 reads TGTGCCAGCAGCAACAGGGATACCATCACAGATACGCAGTATTTT. The encoded protein is CASSNRDTITDTQYF.

This clonotype was picked up a small number of times. J is TRBJ2-2 and V is TRBV6-1, with a weak D call TRBD1 (5 bases). CDR1 MNHNS and CDR2 SASEGT come from the germline V gene. Trimming removed 6 bases from V and 3 bases from J, with 14 bases in between. This CDR3 is 15 amino acids long. DNA for the CDR3: TGTGCCAGCAGAGCCGCCCAGGGTTACACCGGGGAGCTGTTTTTT. This sequence encodes CASRAAQGYTGELFF.

The gene calls are TRBV27 and TRBJ2-3; 9 bases are a match to TRBD2. Trimming took 4 bases from V and 1 from J; bases not matched to a gene: 3. The CDR3 extends over 15 amino acids. The V gene's germline CDR1 is MNHEY and CDR2 SMNVEV (reference sequence). Here the CDR3 DNA reads TGTGCCAGCAGTTCAGAGCGGGAGGGCACAGATACGCAGTATTTT. Protein sequence: CASSSEREGTDTQYF.

This clonotype has a handful of counts. The CDR3, as DNA: TGTGCCAGCAGCTCTAGATCGGGGAGGACAGGGCTGCGGACGGATACGCAGTATTTT. Protein product: CASSSRSGRTGLRTDTQYF. The gene calls are TRBV11-2 and TRBJ2-3, with 8 positions matching TRBD1. Germline trimming cut 4 bases from V and 6 bases from J; bases unmatched to any gene: 21. The CDR3 contains 19 residues. Germline-derived CDR1 and CDR2 are SGHAT and FQNNGV.

The genes are TRBV28 and TRBJ2-7; D might be TRBD2 (6 bases). Per germline, CDR1 MDHEN and CDR2 SYDVKM. This CDR3 is built from 12 residues. Trimming removed 7 bases from V and 2 bases from J, with 9 bases in between. In nucleotides, the CDR3 is TGTGCCAGCAAGGGACTTACCTACGAGCAGTACTTC. Its protein product is CASKGLTYEQYF. Drawing the rest from reference TRBV28 and TRBJ2-7, the complete variable domain is DVKVTQSSRYLVKRTGEKVFLECVQDMDHENMFWYRQDPGLGLRLIYFSYDVKMKEKGDIPEGYSVSREKKERFSLILESASTNQTSMYLCASKGLTYEQYFGPGTRLTVT.